The entry below gives a single T cell receptor (beta chain) sequence along with its context. Authors' analysis steps: Amplification of reference gene primers provided the estimated nucleated cell counts. Sequencing used immunoSEQ multiplex PCR; TCRdb keeps in-frame clones, though not all of them. V and J calls and clone size come straight from that table; D and trimming were deduced from the DNA. Of about 260,000 clones listed, around 89% are singletons. The data derive from a study of blood T cell repertoires in COVID-19. Across the whole study: Some COVID-19 samples were acute and others convalescent; all came from the United States, Italy and Spain. The analysed material was cDNA or gDNA that came from T cells, B-cell-depleted T cells, or PBMCs.

V was shortened by 1 base and J by 0 bases, with 16 bases between the two germline ends. The CDR3 has 17 residues. Germline loops: CDR1 SGDLS, CDR2 YYNGEE. Material: peripheral blood. This clonotype was obtained from a man in his fifties or sixties who had recovered from COVID-19. This chain joins TRBV9 and TRBJ1-2; D is ambiguous. The CDR3 here is CASSVHSEVIANYGYTF. The CDR3 DNA sequence: TGTGCCAGCAGCGTACATAGTGAGGTGATAGCTAACTATGGCTACACCTTC.